This section outlines one TCR beta chain sequence together with its context. The antigen is unknown. Primers included in the PCR were 60 Vbeta and 13 Jbeta primers. The method was immunoSEQ multiplex PCR; TCRdb's version includes in-frame clones alone and lacks a portion of them. The table lists over 90,000 clones, with about 3.5% in the top ten. This sample is drawn from a study of cytomegalovirus exposure and HLA in healthy donors. Whole-study findings and limits: For TCR beta chains, V- and J-gene trimming was later linked to a missense DCLRE1C variant.

Germline V gives CDR1 SEHNR, CDR2 FQNEAQ (reference sequence). CDR3 size: 14 residues. The V end was cut by 1 base, the J end by 2 bases, with 6 bases between. The sequenced material came from PBMCs. V and J are TRBV7-9 and TRBJ1-3; unclear D gene. This clonotype was sampled from a man aged 40-49 years in good health and CMV-seronegative. Written as DNA, the CDR3 is TGTGCCAGCAGCTTAGGGCAGGCTGGAAACACCATATATTTT. It yields the protein CASSLGQAGNTIYF.